This TCR beta chain was sequenced for a study of immune evolution from preneoplasia to lung adenocarcinoma. Study-level findings and limits: Normal lung had the highest top T cell clone frequencies. Later-stage lesions seemingly showed higher T cell density and diversity than normal lung. Highest clonality occurred in KRAS-mutant, not EGFR-mutant or double wild-type, nodules.

Of note for this clone: Its antigen is unidentified.

J lost 4 bases, V lost 6 bases, and 0 bases had no gene match. Looked up from germline, CDR1 is SNHLY and CDR2 is FYNNEI. This CDR3 is built from 12 residues. The assay was immunoSEQ multiplex PCR, and TCRdb's table has in-frame clones only and misses some. Here the sample spans some 21,000 clones, approximately 71% being singletons. This receptor was obtained from a person between 60 and 70 years old with lung adenocarcinoma. The chain links TRBV2 to TRBJ2-3; 8 bases align to TRBD1. Sequencing was carried out using FFPE invasive lung adenocarcinoma tissue. The CDR3 protein is CASRTGADTQYF. The DNA of the CDR3 is TGTGCCAGCAGGACAGGGGCAGATACGCAGTATTTT.